These 10 T cell receptor beta chains were sequenced from one sample in a study of tumor-infiltrating lymphocytes in localized non-small cell lung cancer. Data came from immunoSEQ multiplex PCR; TCRdb stores just in-frame clones and leaves some out. The data show over 10,000 clones, 60% to 80% seen once. Sequencing was performed on uninvolved lung tissue not adjacent to the tumor. Receptors were obtained from a human donor with non-small cell lung cancer.

CDR3 amino acids: CASSLAGLLNEQYF. CDR3 sequence (DNA): TGTGCCAGCAGTTTAGCGGGGTTGCTCAACGAGCAGTACTTC. The V call is TRBV2, the J call TRBJ2-7, with 8 bases identical to TRBD2. Per the germline V gene, CDR1 is SNHLY and CDR2 is FYNNEI. V was pared by 5 bases and J by 5 bases, with 8 bases of the junction left unmatched. The CDR3 spans 14 residues.

The chain combines TRBV6-5 with TRBJ2-7; no definite D call. Germline V lookup: CDR1 MNHEY, CDR2 SVGAGI. V lost 2 bases and J 0 bases, leaving 11 bases between the germline ends. CDR3 length: 15 amino acids. This CDR3 reads CASSYERVSSYEQYF. The CDR3 DNA reads as TGTGCCAGCAGTTACGAGCGCGTAAGCTCCTACGAGCAGTACTTC.

This chain connects TRBV5-1 to TRBJ1-2; no firm D call. CDR1 is SGHRS and CDR2 is YFSETQ in the germline V gene. CDR3 length equals 14 residues. Trimming left V 0 bases short and J 4 bases short, with 10 bases between. CDR3 bases: TGCGCCAGCAGCTTGGAAGAGGGCCGCTATGGCTACACCTTC. Its protein is CASSLEEGRYGYTF.

The gene calls are TRBV6-1 and TRBJ2-1; TRBD2 might be the D (6 bases). V shed 8 bases and J shed 3 bases, with 14 bases lying between them. Germline V gene data show CDR1 as MNHNS and CDR2 as SASEGT. The CDR3 spans 14 residues. The CDR3 DNA reads TGTGCCAGCCGGGCGGCGGGGTACTACAATGAGCAGTTCTTC. Amino acid sequence: CASRAAGYYNEQFF.

V is TRBV9 and J is TRBJ1-1; no definite D call. The CDR3 consists of 13 residues. Germline V gene lookup returns CDR1 SGDLS and CDR2 YYNGEE. Between the trimmed V and J ends, which lost 0 bases and 7 bases, there was a span of 10 bases. For the CDR3, the DNA is TGTGCCAGCAGCGTAGGGGCGGGCAGTGAAGCTTTCTTT. It codes for CASSVGAGSEAFF.

This sequence joins TRBV4-2 and TRBJ2-5; D gene unclear. CDR1 and CDR2 from the germline V gene are LGHNA and YNFKEQ. The germline V and J ends were trimmed by 5 bases and 2 bases, with 15 bases remaining between them. The CDR3 is 15 residues long. In DNA form, the CDR3 reads TGTGCCAGCAGCTCGCTCCAAGTTCGGCAAGAGACCCAGTACTTC. Its protein product is CASSSLQVRQETQYF.

The chain is built from TRBV19 and TRBJ2-4; 8 nucleotides align to TRBD1. Germline values: CDR1 LNHDA, CDR2 SQIVND (reference sequence). This CDR3 is 15 amino acids long. Trimming at V came to 3 bases and at J to 4 bases, leaving 5 bases not matched to a gene. Here the CDR3 DNA reads TGTGCCAGTAGTATGACGGGACAGGCAAAAAACATTCAGTACTTC. Its protein product is CASSMTGQAKNIQYF.

The chain joins TRBV19 to TRBJ2-7, with TRBD1 matching over 8 bases. There are 13 residues in the CDR3. The germline CDR1 and CDR2 sequences are LNHDA and SQIVND (reference sequence). V shed 3 bases and J 2 bases; nucleotides not matched to a gene: 0. The CDR3 protein is CASSMDRAYEQYF. The CDR3 nucleotides are TGTGCCAGTAGTATGGACAGGGCCTACGAGCAGTACTTC.

This clone was detected a few times. The chain couples TRBV5-4 to TRBJ2-7, with D unclear. V gave up 0 bases and J gave up 6 bases, with 10 bases separating them. The CDR3 loop spans 13 amino acids. Per germline, CDR1 SGHNT and CDR2 YYREEE (reference sequence). DNA for the CDR3: TGTGCCAGCAGCTTGGTCCCTACTGGCGAGCAGTACTTC. Its translation is CASSLVPTGEQYF.

The rearrangement uses TRBV5-1 and TRBJ2-6, with D unclear. V was clipped by 4 bases and J by 1 base, with 12 bases between them. The CDR3 contains 16 residues. CDR1 is SGHRS and CDR2 is YFSETQ in the germline V gene. The CDR3 here is CASSIRPESGANVLTF. CDR3 coding DNA: TGCGCCAGCAGCATCAGACCGGAATCTGGGGCCAACGTCCTGACTTTC.